This T cell receptor beta chain is drawn from a study of T cell responses to AZD1222 COVID-19 vaccine. The ends lost 3 bases at V and 2 bases at J; junction bases unmatched: 4. Germline assignment: CDR1 SGHTA and CDR2 FQGNSA. The CDR3 consists of 16 residues. Findings of the study overall: After the peak T cell response, and only then, were repertoires sampled. Regions left unmutated in variants are reportedly the target of nearly half of spike-specific TCRs.

As for this clone: Its antigen is not known.

Assay: immunoSEQ multiplex PCR; the TCRdb copy retains only in-frame clones and omits some. The repertoire has 150,000 to 200,000 clones, roughly 88% of them found once; the top ten carry approximately 5.9%. The rearrangement uses TRBV7-2 and TRBJ2-6; 7 bases align to TRBD1. The sample in question was peripheral blood, obtained 28 days after the second AZD1222 dose. This sequence originates from an adult who received the AZD1222 COVID-19 vaccine. CDR3 amino acids: CASSFVTGAGANVLTF. The CDR3 DNA reads as TGTGCCAGCAGCTTTGTTACAGGGGCTGGGGCCAACGTCCTGACTTTC.